Following are 20 T cell receptor beta chains from one sample sequenced in a study of T cell responses to AZD1222 COVID-19 vaccine. Generated by immunoSEQ multiplex PCR, the TCRdb table keeps only in-frame clones and is missing some. The repertoire holds under 130,000 clones, with 88% as singletons. This specimen was peripheral blood, taken on day 0 of AZD1222 vaccination. The receptors were sampled from an adult in good health.

This chain uses TRBV9 with TRBJ2-3; D could derive from TRBD1 or TRBD2 (7 bases each). This CDR3 is built from 16 residues. Trimming shortened V by 0 bases and J by 3 bases, and 14 bases separated the two germline ends. Germline V gene sequence: CDR1 SGDLS, CDR2 YYNGEE. DNA for the CDR3: TGTGCCAGCAGCGTAGCGCAGGGGGGGAGGACAGATACGCAGTATTTT. It codes for CASSVAQGGRTDTQYF.

The chain combines TRBV7-3 with TRBJ2-3; 8 bases match TRBD2. After removal of 5 bases from V and 2 bases from J, the junction contained 12 bases not matched to a gene. This CDR3 is 17 amino acids long. The V gene's germline CDR1 is SGHTA and CDR2 FQGTGA. The CDR3 nucleotides read TGTGCCAGCAGCCAAACCCCGACTAGCGCCGTCACAGATACGCAGTATTTT. It encodes CASSQTPTSAVTDTQYF.

This chain connects TRBV7-6 to TRBJ2-1; D perhaps matches TRBD2 (6 bases). Trimming removed 1 base from V and 6 bases from J, with 16 bases in between. This CDR3 contains 16 residues. CDR1 and CDR2 from the germline V gene are SGHVS and FNYEAQ. CDR3 nucleotide sequence: TGTGCCAGCAGCTTAGTGGCTGCCGCGGGGAGCAATGAGCAGTTCTTC. Protein product: CASSLVAAAGSNEQFF.

This chain connects TRBV5-1 to TRBJ1-4; no clear D. From germline, CDR1 is SGHRS and CDR2 YFSETQ. Trimming cost V 5 bases and J 3 bases, with 11 bases left between them. The CDR3 runs to 14 residues. Written as DNA, the CDR3 is TGCGCCAGCAGTTACCAGTCGGCTAATGAAAAACTGTTTTTT. Residues: CASSYQSANEKLFF.

The chain has TRBV28 and TRBJ2-2; no reliable D call. This CDR3 spans 13 amino acids. Germline loops: CDR1 MDHEN, CDR2 SYDVKM. V was pared by 3 bases and J by 7 bases, with 9 bases between. The CDR3 nucleotides are TGTGCCAGCAGTTTGATGGGTGGCGGGGAGCTGTTTTTT. Protein: CASSLMGGGELFF.

The chain employs TRBV3-1 (or the pseudogene TRBV3-2) and TRBJ2-4; tentative D call: TRBD2 (5 bases). The germline V gene has CDR1 LGHDT and CDR2 YNNKEL (reference sequence). Trimming cost V 0 bases and J 9 bases, with 21 bases left between them. CDR3 size: 17 residues. CDR3 bases: TGTGCCAGCAGCCAAGATTGGGGATCCTTCGGGGTCAGCATTCAGTACTTC. Its protein product is CASSQDWGSFGVSIQYF.

The chain joins TRBV6-4 to TRBJ1-5; TRBD1 matches at 8 bases. Germline assignment: CDR1 MRHNA and CDR2 SNTAGT. V lost 0 bases and J lost 2; bases outside the gene matches: 0. This CDR3 comprises 15 residues. CDR3 loop: CASSDSTGGNQPQHF. The DNA of the CDR3 is TGTGCCAGCAGTGACTCGACAGGGGGCAATCAGCCCCAGCATTTT.

V gene TRBV7-9 combines with J gene TRBJ2-1; tentative D call: TRBD2 (5 bases). V gave up 3 bases and J gave up 3 bases, with 12 bases separating them. This CDR3 is built from 15 residues. The V gene's germline CDR1 is SEHNR and CDR2 FQNEAQ (reference sequence). The CDR3 here is CASSFTGRRYNEQFF. In DNA, the CDR3 is TGTGCCAGCAGCTTCACGGGGAGACGCTACAATGAGCAGTTCTTC.

This clone was found many times. The V call is TRBV19, the J call TRBJ2-7; perhaps D is TRBD1 or TRBD2 (5 bases each). CDR1 and CDR2 (germline): LNHDA, SQIVND (reference sequence). Trimming left V 2 bases short and J 5 bases short, with 16 bases between. CDR3 length equals 15 residues. The DNA of the CDR3 is TGTGCCAGTAGTATACAGCAGTCCCGGGACCACGAGCAGTACTTC. Its protein product is CASSIQQSRDHEQYF.

This clone was found once. V usage is TRBV25-1 and J usage is TRBJ2-1, with TRBD2 matching 11 bases. V dropped 4 bases and J dropped 5; count of bases not matched to a gene: 4. Germline CDR1 reads MGHDK; CDR2 reads SYGVNS. The CDR3 spans 15 residues. The CDR3 coding sequence is TGTGCCAGCAGTGTCACGACTAGCGGGAACAATGAGCAGTTCTTC. Its protein product is CASSVTTSGNNEQFF. Looking up the rest from reference TRBV25-1 and TRBJ2-1 gives the full variable domain: EADIYQTPRYLVIGTGKKITLECSQTMGHDKMYWYQQDPGMELHLIHYSYGVNSTEKGDLSSESTVSRIRTEHFPLTLESARPSHTSQYLCASSVTTSGNNEQFFGPGTRLTVL.

The CDR3 coding sequence is TGTGCCAGCAGACTACACACCGGGACAGCAACTAATGAAAAACTGTTTTTT. It codes for CASRLHTGTATNEKLFF. V usage is TRBV28 and J usage is TRBJ1-4; 7 bases fit TRBD1. V dropped 6 bases and J dropped 0; count of bases not matched to a gene: 10. Germline V lookup: CDR1 MDHEN, CDR2 SYDVKM. CDR3 size: 17 residues.

The V call is TRBV2, the J call TRBJ2-7; 9 positions agree with TRBD1. This CDR3 is 17 amino acids long. Per the germline V gene, CDR1 is SNHLY and CDR2 is FYNNEI. The J segment lost 2 bases and the V segment lost 6 bases, leaving 14 bases of the junction unmatched. The CDR3 sequence: CASSLPGTGIQTYEQYF. CDR3 coding DNA: TGTGCCAGCAGCCTCCCCGGGACAGGGATTCAGACCTACGAGCAGTACTTC.

The gene calls are TRBV27 and TRBJ1-2; D perhaps matches TRBD1 (5 bases). The CDR3 has 15 amino acids. CDR1 MNHEY and CDR2 SMNVEV come from the germline V gene (reference sequence). V lost 6 bases and J 4 bases, leaving 18 bases between the germline ends. The CDR3 DNA is TGTGCCAGCAGCTCAGCTGGGGGGTTAGGCTATGGCTACACCTTC. Encoded protein: CASSSAGGLGYGYTF.

The chain carries TRBV7-8 and TRBJ2-7, with D possibly TRBD1 on 7 matching bases. Germline values: CDR1 SGHVS, CDR2 FQNEAQ. CDR3 length: 17 residues. The germline V and J ends were trimmed by 1 base and 3 bases, with 19 bases remaining between them. CDR3 residues: CASSLGTRGAGGYEQYF. The CDR3 DNA reads as TGTGCCAGCAGCTTAGGGACCAGGGGGGCAGGGGGCTACGAGCAGTACTTC.

The chain carries TRBV27 and TRBJ1-1; 9 bases are a match to TRBD1. This CDR3 is built from 14 residues. Germline values: CDR1 MNHEY, CDR2 SMNVEV (reference sequence). V dropped 5 bases and J dropped 5; count of bases not matched to a gene: 6. The CDR3 spells CASSLGQGKTEAFF. The DNA of the CDR3 is TGTGCCAGCAGTCTGGGACAGGGAAAGACTGAAGCTTTCTTT.

CDR3 DNA sequence: TGTGCCAGCACCTCAGACAGGGAGAATGGCTACACCTTC. Translated, it gives CASTSDRENGYTF. The chain couples TRBV6-5 to TRBJ1-2; 7 nucleotides line up with TRBD1. J gave up 6 bases and V 7 bases, and 8 bases lay outside the gene matches. This CDR3 has 13 amino acids. The V gene's germline CDR1 is MNHEY and CDR2 SVGAGI.

The chain links TRBV25-1 to TRBJ1-5; unclear D gene. The CDR3 runs to 14 residues. V dropped 7 bases and J dropped 6 bases, with 16 bases sitting between them. Germline V gene data show CDR1 as MGHDK and CDR2 as SYGVNS. The CDR3 is CASTGGNPGQPQHF. CDR3 nucleotides: TGTGCCAGCACTGGAGGGAATCCTGGTCAGCCCCAGCATTTT.

The table lists this clone with a count of one. This sequence joins TRBV6-5 and TRBJ2-1; no reliable D call. This CDR3 contains 15 residues. Trimming pared 6 bases from V and 5 bases from J, leaving 17 bases between. CDR1 and CDR2 from the germline V gene are MNHEY and SVGAGI. CDR3 nucleotide sequence: TGTGCCAGCAGCTCCACCGGGCCTCGCGACAATGAGCAGTTCTTC. This sequence encodes CASSSTGPRDNEQFF.

The rearrangement joins TRBV5-1 to TRBJ2-3; the D is unclear. CDR1 is SGHRS and CDR2 is YFSETQ in the germline V gene. The CDR3 totals 15 residues. Trimming removed 5 bases from V and 1 base from J, with 14 bases in between. CDR3 sequence: CASSMGGSRTDTQYF. The CDR3 DNA follows: TGCGCCAGCAGTATGGGTGGTTCCCGCACAGATACGCAGTATTTT.

The rearrangement uses TRBV18 and TRBJ2-1; D gene unclear. Germline CDR1 is KGHSH and CDR2 is LQKENI. The ends were cut back, 0 bases at V and 9 bases at J, with 12 bases in the middle. The CDR3 runs 14 residues. The CDR3 sequence is CASSPPGRAPEQFF. CDR3 bases: TGTGCCAGCTCACCACCCGGTCGAGCACCTGAGCAGTTCTTC.